This T cell receptor (beta chain) was observed in a study of shared clonotypes between healthy human individuals. As originally analysed: ImmunoSEQ gave junction-only sequences without quality scores, so filtering differed. Assay: immunoSEQ multiplex PCR; the TCRdb copy retains only in-frame clones and omits some. From that table come the V and J calls and clone size; the DNA was used to work out D and trimming. The sample consists of some 790,000 clones, approximately 72% of them appearing once. The sample consisted of memory CD4+ T cells sorted from blood. Subset here: CD45RA-negative fraction. The clonotype was recovered from a woman aged 30 to 39 in good health.

CDR3 coding DNA: TGCGCCAGCGGGCGCTCTAGCGGGAGTTACAATGAGCAGTTCTTC. Amino acids: CASGRSSGSYNEQFF. The rearrangement links TRBV5-1 to TRBJ2-1; 10 nucleotides align to TRBD2. CDR1 is SGHRS and CDR2 is YFSETQ in the germline V gene. V lost 7 bases, J lost 4 bases, and 8 bases stayed unmatched. The CDR3 is 15 amino acids.